Listed below are T cell receptor beta chains from one sample, sequenced in a study of neurological immune-mediated disorders. TCRdb ran MiXCR on the 5' RACE reads and lists one entry per CDR3 protein. The data contain about 74,000 distinct CDR3 sequences, 4% to 6% of them singletons. The specimen sequenced was PBMCs. The receptors here all came from a man between 18 and 35 years old with multiple sclerosis. The CDR3 runs from the conserved cysteine through the conserved F or W. Fields, in order: J gene, CDR3 length, D gene, clone size, V gene, CDR3 protein, CDR3 DNA. A D gene is named only where the DNA matches it firmly. Clone sizes are given selectively: once, few, many, or a class where the clone is expanded.

TRBJ2-7 13 NA many TRBV7-3 CASSSGVTYEQYF TGTGCCAGCAGCTCAGGGGTAACCTACGAGCAGTACTTC
TRBJ1-2 15 NA many TRBV7-9 CASSPYDRHPYGYTF TGTGCCAGCAGCCCCTATGACCGACACCCCTATGGCTACACCTTC
TRBJ1-5 16 TRBD1 many TRBV7-2 CASSSGLGQSAGPQHF TGTGCCAGCAGCTCCGGCCTGGGACAGTCCGCAGGGCCCCAGCATTTT
TRBJ1-5 14 TRBD1 many TRBV20-1 CSARIGQDSDPQNF TGCAGTGCTAGGATAGGACAGGACTCGGACCCCCAGAATTTT
TRBJ1-2 15 TRBD1 NA TRBV5-8 CASSLTGGADYGYTF TGTGCCAGCAGCTTGACAGGGGGAGCGGACTATGGCTACACCTTC
TRBJ1-2 14 NA many TRBV9 CASSPAGGGYGYTF TGTGCCAGCAGCCCGGCGGGGGGGGGCTATGGCTACACCTTC
TRBJ1-5 14 TRBD1 few TRBV5-1 CASSRQGGNQPQNF TGCGCCAGCAGCCGACAGGGTGGTAATCAGCCCCAGAATTTT
TRBJ2-7 14 NA many TRBV25-1 CASSEYAPQGEQYF TGTGCCAGCAGTGAATATGCCCCACAGGGCGAGCAGTACTTC
TRBJ2-3 13 NA many TRBV5-1 CASSLATVNTQYF TGCGCCAGCAGCTTGGCCACTGTGAATACGCAGTATTTT
TRBJ2-3 17 NA many TRBV11-2 CASAQGFRWGNTDTQYF TGTGCCAGCGCCCAAGGATTTCGCTGGGGGAACACAGATACGCAGTATTTT
TRBJ2-1 11 NA many TRBV5-1 CASRWGQEQFF TGCGCCAGCCGCTGGGGACAAGAGCAGTTCTTC
TRBJ2-5 15 TRBD1 many TRBV7-2 CASSLWTGSSETQYF TGTGCCAGCAGCTTATGGACAGGGAGTTCGGAGACCCAGTACTTC
TRBJ1-4 14 TRBD1 many TRBV7-9 CASSLRDSNEKLFF TGTGCCAGCAGCTTACGGGACAGTAATGAAAAACTGTTTTTT
TRBJ2-7 14 NA many TRBV12-3/TRBV12-4 CASSFNPGPYEQYF TGTGCCAGCAGTTTCAATCCAGGGCCCTACGAGCAGTACTTC
TRBJ1-5 19 TRBD1 many TRBV6-1 CASKRTAGTGGAGNQPQHF TGTGCCAGCAAGAGAACAGCCGGGACAGGGGGCGCCGGCAATCAGCCCCAGCATTTT
TRBJ1-3 16 NA many TRBV15 CATSRGDGGSGNTIYF TGTGCCACCAGCAGAGGAGACGGGGGCTCTGGAAACACCATATATTTT
TRBJ2-1 14 TRBD2 many TRBV6-2/TRBV6-3 CASRLREGYNEQFF TGTGCCAGCAGGTTGCGGGAGGGTTACAATGAGCAGTTCTTC
TRBJ1-4 15 NA many TRBV15 CATSPGTRENEKLFF TGTGCCACCAGCCCCGGGACTAGGGAAAATGAAAAACTGTTTTTT
TRBJ1-1 15 TRBD1 many TRBV5-1 CASSRMYGTGGSAFF TGCGCCAGCAGCCGAATGTACGGGACAGGGGGTTCAGCTTTCTTT
TRBJ2-1 15 NA many TRBV20-1 CSARKTGGVPNEQFF TGCAGTGCTAGAAAGACAGGCGGCGTTCCAAATGAGCAGTTCTTC
TRBJ2-1 17 TRBD1 many TRBV5-1 CASSARDRGLDYNEQFF TGCGCCAGCAGCGCCCGGGACAGGGGGTTAGACTACAATGAGCAGTTCTTC
TRBJ2-3 13 NA many TRBV4-2 CASSQGKTDTQYF TGTGCCAGCAGCCAAGGGAAGACAGATACGCAGTATTTT
TRBJ2-1 12 NA many TRBV20-1 CSSRGSYNEQFF TGCAGCTCGAGGGGGTCCTACAATGAGCAGTTCTTC
TRBJ1-2 17 NA many TRBV12-5 CASGLYPWQGSNYGYTF TGTGCTAGTGGTTTGTACCCGTGGCAGGGGTCTAACTATGGCTACACCTTC
TRBJ2-7 14 NA few TRBV12-3/TRBV12-4 CASSLAGKGPVQYF TGTGCCAGCAGTTTAGCAGGAAAGGGGCCTGTGCAGTACTTC
TRBJ2-7 14 TRBD2 many TRBV5-1 CASSLLASGYEQYF TGCGCCAGCAGCCTGCTTGCTAGCGGGTACGAGCAGTACTTC
TRBJ1-1 20 TRBD1 many TRBV12-3/TRBV12-4 CASTPTPGQGAQRLNTEAFF TGTGCCAGCACCCCGACACCGGGACAGGGGGCGCAGAGACTGAACACTGAAGCTTTCTTT
TRBJ2-5 14 TRBD2 many TRBV5-1 CASSSWTRGETQYF TGCGCCAGCAGCTCCTGGACTAGGGGAGAGACCCAGTACTTC
TRBJ2-3 14 NA few TRBV20-1 CSASVSADTDTQYF TGCAGTGCTAGCGTTAGCGCGGACACAGATACGCAGTATTTT
TRBJ2-1 12 NA many TRBV20-1 CSARGVRNEQFF TGCAGTGCCAGGGGGGTTAGGAATGAGCAGTTCTTC
TRBJ2-7 11 NA many TRBV6-1 CASRRLGKQYF TGTGCCAGCCGCCGCTTAGGGAAGCAGTACTTC
TRBJ2-7 14 TRBD2 few TRBV29-1 CSVRVAGRSYEQYF TGCAGCGTTCGAGTAGCGGGACGGTCCTACGAGCAGTACTTC
TRBJ2-5 15 TRBD2 many TRBV5-5 CASSLVAGGMETQYF TGTGCCAGCAGCTTGGTAGCGGGAGGAATGGAGACCCAGTACTTC
TRBJ2-7 14 TRBD1 many TRBV5-1 CASGARDRGNEQYF TGCGCCAGCGGGGCGAGGGACAGGGGGAACGAGCAGTACTTC
TRBJ1-2 14 NA many TRBV20-1 CSARDFAGNYGYTF TGCAGTGCTAGAGATTTCGCGGGGAACTATGGCTACACCTTC
TRBJ1-5 15 TRBD1 NA TRBV5-5 CASTKQGLTNQPQNF TGTGCCAGCACCAAACAGGGGTTAACTAATCAGCCCCAGAATTTT
TRBJ1-1 14 NA many TRBV20-1 CSARDRQRGTEAFF TGCAGTGCTAGAGACCGTCAGAGGGGAACTGAAGCTTTCTTT
TRBJ1-2 13 NA NA TRBV30 CAWSVGQAAGYTF TGTGCCTGGAGTGTTGGGCAGGCTGCTGGCTACACCTTC
TRBJ2-1 15 TRBD1 many TRBV24-1 CATSDNTGADNEQFF TGTGCCACCAGTGATAATACAGGGGCGGACAATGAGCAGTTCTTC
TRBJ2-7 13 NA many TRBV29-1 CSVEIASSYEQYF TGCAGCGTTGAGATCGCAAGCTCCTACGAGCAGTACTTC
TRBJ1-5 14 NA many TRBV5-6 CASSFRQYNQPQHF TGTGCCAGCAGCTTTAGGCAGTACAATCAGCCCCAGCATTTT
TRBJ1-6 15 NA few TRBV7-2 CASSLNVDYRSPLNF TGTGCCAGCAGCTTAAACGTTGATTATCGTTCACCCCTCAACTTT
TRBJ2-1 14 NA many TRBV12-3/TRBV12-4 CASSLEARVDEQFF TGTGCCAGCAGTTTAGAGGCCCGGGTCGATGAGCAGTTCTTC
TRBJ2-1 16 NA many TRBV7-8 CASSFRQGTTYNEQFF TGTGCCAGCAGCTTCAGACAGGGGACTACCTACAATGAGCAGTTCTTC
TRBJ2-2 17 TRBD2 many TRBV5-1 CASSLYYSGGNTGELFF TGCGCCAGCAGCTTGTACTATTCGGGGGGTAACACCGGGGAGCTGTTTTTT
TRBJ1-3 14 NA many TRBV12-3/TRBV12-4 CASSLRGTGKTIYF TGTGCCAGCAGTTTGCGGGGGACTGGAAAAACCATATATTTT
TRBJ2-4 13 NA few TRBV20-1 CSAHVLAKNIQYF TGCAGTGCACATGTCTTAGCCAAAAACATTCAGTACTTC
TRBJ1-1 11 NA many TRBV25-1 CASSGQAEAFF TGTGCCAGCAGTGGACAGGCTGAAGCTTTCTTT
TRBJ2-6 14 NA many TRBV20-1 CSALQPSGANVLTF TGCAGTGCTTTACAGCCTTCTGGGGCCAACGTCCTGACTTTC
TRBJ2-2 15 NA NA TRBV7-3 CASSLNAGNTGELFF TGTGCCAGCAGCTTAAACGCGGGAAATACCGGGGAGCTGTTTTTT